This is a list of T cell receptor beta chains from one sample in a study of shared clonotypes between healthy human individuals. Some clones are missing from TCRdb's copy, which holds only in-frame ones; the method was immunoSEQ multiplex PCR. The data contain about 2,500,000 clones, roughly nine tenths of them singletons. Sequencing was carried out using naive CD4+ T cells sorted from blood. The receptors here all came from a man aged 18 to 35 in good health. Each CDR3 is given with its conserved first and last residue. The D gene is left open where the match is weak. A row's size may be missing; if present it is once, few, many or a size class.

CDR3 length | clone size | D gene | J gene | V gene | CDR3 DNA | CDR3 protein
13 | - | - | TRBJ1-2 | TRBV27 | TGTGCCAGCAGAGGGATAGCTAACTATGGCTACACCTTC | CASRGIANYGYTF
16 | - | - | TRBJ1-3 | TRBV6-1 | TGTGCCAGCAGTGAGGTTAGGAGCTCGACTGGAAACACCATATATTTT | CASSEVRSSTGNTIYF
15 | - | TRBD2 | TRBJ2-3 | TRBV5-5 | TGTGCCAGCAGCGGAGCGGGGGCCCACACAGATACGCAGTATTTT | CASSGAGAHTDTQYF
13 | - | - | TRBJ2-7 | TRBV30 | TGTGCCTGGAGGTACGCAGGCTCCTACGAGCAGTACTTC | CAWRYAGSYEQYF
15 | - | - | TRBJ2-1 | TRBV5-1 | TGCGCCAGCAGCTTGTTGGCGCAGGGGGGCAATGAGCAGTTCTTC | CASSLLAQGGNEQFF
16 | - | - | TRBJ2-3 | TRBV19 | TGTGCCAGTACCCTCGTTCCGGGACTTTCGACAGATACGCAGTATTTT | CASTLVPGLSTDTQYF
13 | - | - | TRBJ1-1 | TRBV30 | TGTGCCTGGAGTGTGGGAGGGAACACTGAAGCTTTCTTT | CAWSVGGNTEAFF
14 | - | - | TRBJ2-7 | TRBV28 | TGTGCCAGCAGAACGCCGAGGCTAAAGGAGGAGCAGTACTTC | CASRTPRLKEEQYF
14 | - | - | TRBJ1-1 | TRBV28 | TGTGCCAGCACCCCAAGTCCAGGCAACACTGAAGCTTTCTTT | CASTPSPGNTEAFF
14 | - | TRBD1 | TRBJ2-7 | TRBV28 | TGTGCCAGCAGTTTAGGGGGACAGGCCTACGAGCAGTACTTC | CASSLGGQAYEQYF
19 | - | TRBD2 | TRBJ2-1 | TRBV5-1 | TGCGCCAGCAGCTTGATGACCGGCGGGAGCGTAATTGGGAGCGATGAGCAGTTCTTC | CASSLMTGGSVIGSDEQFF
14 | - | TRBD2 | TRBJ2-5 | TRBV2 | TGTGCCAGCAGGCCGGGACTAGGGAGCGAGACCCAGTACTTC | CASRPGLGSETQYF
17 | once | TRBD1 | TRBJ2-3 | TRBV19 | TGTGCCAGTAGTGACAGGGGAGGACGCCGTCGGACAGATACGCAGTATTTT | CASSDRGGRRRTDTQYF
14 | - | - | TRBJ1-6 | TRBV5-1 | TGCGCCAGCAGCTTGGGGGTAGCGAATTCACCCCTCCACTTT | CASSLGVANSPLHF
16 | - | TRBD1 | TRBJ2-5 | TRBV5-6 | TGTGCCAGCAGCTTAACCCCGACAGGGGGTCGGGAGACCCAGTACTTC | CASSLTPTGGRETQYF
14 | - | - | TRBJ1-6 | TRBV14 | TGTGCCAGCAGCCAAGAGTCGAGAGCTTCACCCCTCCACTTT | CASSQESRASPLHF
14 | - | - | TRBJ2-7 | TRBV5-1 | TGCGCCAGCAGCTTGGAGGTGGCCTCCTACGAGCAGTACTTC | CASSLEVASYEQYF
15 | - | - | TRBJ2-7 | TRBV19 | TGTGCCAGTAGTCCAGACTCGGGACCCCATTACGAGCAGTACTTC | CASSPDSGPHYEQYF
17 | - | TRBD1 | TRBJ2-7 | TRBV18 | TGTGCCAGCTCACCCCCGTCGACGGGACAGGGAGGGTACGAGCAGTACTTC | CASSPPSTGQGGYEQYF
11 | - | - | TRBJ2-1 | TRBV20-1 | TGCAGTGCTAGTTGGGGGCGGGGTCAGTTCTTC | CSASWGRGQFF